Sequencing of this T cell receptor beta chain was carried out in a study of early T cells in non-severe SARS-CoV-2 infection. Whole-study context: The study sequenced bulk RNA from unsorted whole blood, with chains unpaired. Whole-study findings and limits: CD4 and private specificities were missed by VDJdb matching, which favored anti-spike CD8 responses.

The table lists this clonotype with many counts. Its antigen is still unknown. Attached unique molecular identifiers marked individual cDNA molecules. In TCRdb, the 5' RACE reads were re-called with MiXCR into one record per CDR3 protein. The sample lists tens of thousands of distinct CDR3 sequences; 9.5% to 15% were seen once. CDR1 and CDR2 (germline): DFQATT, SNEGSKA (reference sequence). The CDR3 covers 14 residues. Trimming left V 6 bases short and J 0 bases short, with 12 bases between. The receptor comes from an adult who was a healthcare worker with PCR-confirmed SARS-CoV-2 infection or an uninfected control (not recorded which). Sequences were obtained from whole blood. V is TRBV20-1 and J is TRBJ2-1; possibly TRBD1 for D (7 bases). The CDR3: CSAPRGDSYNEQFF. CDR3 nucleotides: TGCAGTGCCCCCAGGGGGGACTCCTACAATGAGCAGTTCTTC.